A single sample is the source of the 24 T cell receptor beta chains below, sequenced in a study of patients and donors after allogeneic stem cell transplantation. TCRdb processed the RT-PCR reads anew with MiXCR; each CDR3 protein has one entry. The sample comprises about 960,000 distinct CDR3 sequences, roughly 18% of which are singletons, and under 6.5% rests with the top ten. The sequencing sample was made of blood, either unsorted or a sorted T cell fraction (not recorded which). The receptor source for this set is a human donor who was either an allogeneic HSCT recipient or a stem cell or donor lymphocyte infusion donor (not recorded which). It is not recorded whose cells these are; they may come from a transplant donor.

A few counts support this clonotype. The chain carries TRBV2 and TRBJ2-1; D is possibly TRBD1 (7 bases). V was shortened by 9 bases and J by 2 bases, with 14 bases between the two germline ends. The CDR3 covers 14 residues. CDR1 SNHLY and CDR2 FYNNEI come from the germline V gene. This CDR3 is CASLRDSTYNEQFF. For the CDR3, the DNA is TGTGCCAGTCTGCGGGACAGTACCTACAATGAGCAGTTCTTC.

The sample holds a few counts of this clonotype. The DNA of the CDR3 is TGTGCCATCAGTGCACACAGGGATGTGAACACTGAAGCTTTCTTT. Residues: CAISAHRDVNTEAFF. The chain links TRBV10-3 to TRBJ1-1; TRBD1 might be the D (6 bases). This CDR3 has 15 amino acids. The germline V gene has CDR1 ENHRY and CDR2 SYGVKD. Trimming removed 4 bases at V and 0 bases at J, with 12 bases between.

V usage is TRBV21-1 and J usage is TRBJ1-1; the table's D call, TRBD1, has no DNA check behind it. TRBV21-1 is a pseudogene segment. The CDR3 length is 15 residues. The CDR3 DNA follows: TGTGCCAGCAGCAATACAGGGGCCTTGAACACTGAAGCTTTCTTT. Translating gives CASSNTGALNTEAFF.

The chain is built from TRBV6-5 and TRBJ2-5, with D hard to call. The V gene lost 4 bases and the J gene lost 4 bases, with 10 bases spanning the gap. Per the germline V gene, CDR1 is MNHEY and CDR2 is SVGAGI. The CDR3 runs to 13 residues. The CDR3 coding sequence is TGTGCCAGCAGTTCTGTGGGTGCAGAGACCCAGTACTTC. Protein product: CASSSVGAETQYF.

This chain links TRBV20-1 with TRBJ2-7; no definite D call. Looked up from germline, CDR1 is DFQATT and CDR2 is SNEGSKA (reference sequence). Trimming stripped 0 bases from V and 2 bases from J, with 11 bases between. The CDR3 is 14 residues long. CDR3 protein: CSAREGVSTYEQYF. The DNA of the CDR3 is TGCAGTGCTAGAGAGGGCGTATCGACCTACGAGCAGTACTTC.

The chain links TRBV11-3 to TRBJ1-1; 7 bases are shared with TRBD1. Germline V gene sequence: CDR1 SGHNT, CDR2 YENEEA. This CDR3 spans 14 amino acids. Losses at the gene ends were 4 bases for V and 5 bases for J; bases not matched to a gene: 7. For the CDR3, the DNA is TGTGCCAGCAGCTCCCAGGGGGGGAAGACTGAAGCTTTCTTT. It codes for CASSSQGGKTEAFF. The variable domain in full, with the rest retrieved from reference TRBV11-3 and TRBJ1-1, is EAGVVQSPRYKIIEKKQPVAFWCNPISGHNTLYWYLQNLGQGPELLIRYENEEAVDDSQLPKDRFSAERLKGVDSTLKIQPAELGDSAVYLCASSSQGGKTEAFFGQGTRLTVV.

The table lists this clonotype with a few counts. The V call is TRBV7-2, the J call TRBJ2-7; D gene ambiguous. V was cut by 5 bases and J by 7 bases, with 15 bases left in between. The CDR3 has 13 amino acids. The germline CDR1 and CDR2 sequences are SGHTA and FQGNSA. DNA for the CDR3: TGTGCCAGCAGCCCCCATGTCCTTAGAGAGCAGTACTTC. It translates to CASSPHVLREQYF. The full variable domain, completed using reference TRBV7-2 and TRBJ2-7, is GAGVSQSPSNKVTEKGKDVELRCDPISGHTALYWYRQSLGQGLEFLIYFQGNSAPDKSGLPSDRFSAERTGGSVSTLTIQRTQQEDSAVYLCASSPHVLREQYFGPGTRLTVT.

The rearrangement links TRBV11-2 to TRBJ2-1; 7 bases agree with TRBD1. Looked up from germline, CDR1 is SGHAT and CDR2 is FQNNGV. Trimming at V came to 6 bases and at J to 9 bases, leaving 5 bases not matched to a gene. This CDR3 comprises 12 residues. The CDR3 nucleotides are TGTGCCAGCAGATACGGACAGGTTGAGCAGTTCTTC. This codes for CASRYGQVEQFF.

The V and J genes are TRBV5-1 and TRBJ1-1; D remains ambiguous. Trimming pared 4 bases from V and 4 bases from J, leaving 11 bases between. In germline, CDR1 is SGHRS, CDR2 YFSETQ. The length of the CDR3 is 13 residues. The CDR3 nucleotides read TGCGCCAGCAGCGGAGATGTGGGCACTGAAGCTTTCTTT. Translation: CASSGDVGTEAFF.

This rearrangement joins TRBV24-1 to TRBJ2-7; D might be TRBD1 (6 bases). The CDR3 runs 12 residues. V was shortened by 11 bases and J by 3 bases, with 13 bases between the two germline ends. Germline lookup yields CDR1 KGHDR and CDR2 SFDVKD. Here the CDR3 DNA reads TGTGCCAGATACAGGGATGACTACGAGCAGTACTTC. It codes for CARYRDDYEQYF.

This clonotype was detected only a few times. V usage is TRBV6-2 or TRBV6-3 and J usage is TRBJ1-1; D gene uncertain. The germline gives CDR1 MNHEY, CDR2 SVGEGT. The length of the CDR3 is 15 residues. Trimming pared 0 bases from V and 4 bases from J, leaving 12 bases between. The CDR3 DNA reads as TGTGCCAGCAGTTACTCGGAGGGAGTGGGCACTGAAGCTTTCTTT. It codes for CASSYSEGVGTEAFF.

This chain links TRBV5-5 with TRBJ2-5, with D perhaps TRBD1 or TRBD2 (5 bases each). Germline lookup yields CDR1 SGHKS and CDR2 YYEKEE (reference sequence). Trimming took 1 base from V and 5 from J, leaving 18 bases between them. The CDR3 consists of 16 residues. The CDR3 DNA reads as TGTGCCAGCAGCTTGATGTCACGGGGCATATGGGAGACCCAGTACTTC. It translates to CASSLMSRGIWETQYF. Supplemented by reference TRBV5-5 and TRBJ2-5, the full variable domain reads DAGVTQSPTHLIKTRGQQVTLRCSPISGHKSVSWYQQVLGQGPQFIFQYYEKEERGRGNFPDRFSARQFPNYSSELNVNALLLGDSALYLCASSLMSRGIWETQYFGPGTRLLVL.

This chain connects TRBV29-1 to TRBJ2-7, with D unclear. V was shortened by 6 bases and J by 3 bases, with 12 bases between the two germline ends. CDR1 and CDR2 from the germline V gene are SQVTM and ANQGSEA. The CDR3 runs 12 residues. CDR3 amino acids: CSVARSFYEQYF. The CDR3 bases are TGCAGCGTGGCCCGAAGTTTCTACGAGCAGTACTTC.

The sample holds a few counts of this clonotype. The chain uses TRBV5-1 and TRBJ1-1, with no clear D. Looked up from germline, CDR1 is SGHRS and CDR2 is YFSETQ. Trimming shortened V by 0 bases and J by 2 bases, and 8 bases separated the two germline ends. CDR3 length: 14 residues. Here the CDR3 DNA reads TGCGCCAGCAGCTTGGACGGGATTAACACTGAAGCTTTCTTT. As protein: CASSLDGINTEAFF. Based on the CDR3 plus reference TRBV5-1 and TRBJ1-1, the full variable domain is KAGVTQTPRYLIKTRGQQVTLSCSPISGHRSVSWYQQTPGQGLQFLFEYFSETQRNKGNFPGRFSGRQFSNSRSEMNVSTLELGDSALYLCASSLDGINTEAFFGQGTRLTVV.

The chain combines TRBV3-1 with TRBJ2-1; no clear D gene. CDR3 length: 15 amino acids. V lost 1 base and J lost 2, with 9 bases in between. Per germline, CDR1 LGHDT and CDR2 YNNKEL (reference sequence). This chain's CDR3 is CASSQGWLAYNEQFF. The DNA of the CDR3 is TGTGCCAGCAGCCAAGGGTGGCTGGCCTACAATGAGCAGTTCTTC.

V usage is TRBV2 and J usage is TRBJ2-5; the D gene is possibly TRBD2 (5 bases). The CDR3 sequence is 14 residues long. CDR1 and CDR2 (germline): SNHLY, FYNNEI. V lost 1 base and J 5 bases, leaving 11 bases between the germline ends. The CDR3 DNA sequence: TGTGCCAGCAGTGAAGGGTCTAGCAGGGAGACCCAGTACTTC. This sequence encodes CASSEGSSRETQYF.

CDR3 sequence reads: CASSAGSGDNEQFF. CDR3 bases: TGCGCCAGCAGCGCGGGATCGGGGGACAATGAGCAGTTCTTC. This chain uses TRBV5-1 with TRBJ2-1; perhaps TRBD2 as D (6 bases). V was pared by 4 bases and J by 5 bases, with 13 bases between. CDR1 SGHRS and CDR2 YFSETQ come from the germline V gene. The CDR3 runs 14 residues.

This clonotype was found a few times. This chain uses TRBV6-1 with TRBJ1-1, with TRBD1 identical over 8 bases. This CDR3 comprises 16 residues. Per the germline V gene, CDR1 is MNHNS and CDR2 is SASEGT. Unmatched junction bases numbered 18, after V lost 8 bases and J lost 7 bases. The CDR3 loop reads CASRYHPGSRGREAFF. CDR3 sequence (DNA): TGTGCCAGCCGCTATCACCCGGGTTCCAGGGGGCGTGAAGCTTTCTTT.

The J gene is TRBJ2-5, the V gene TRBV20-1; a weak D match, TRBD1 (5 bases). Deletions cut 3 bases from V and 9 bases from J, with 23 bases between. Germline V gene sequence: CDR1 DFQATT, CDR2 SNEGSKA (reference sequence). CDR3 length equals 15 residues. The CDR3 DNA follows: TGCAGTGCTAGTCCTCGGGCTGGGGCTAGTTCGGCCCAGTACTTC. Its translation: CSASPRAGASSAQYF.

This chain uses TRBV7-2 with TRBJ2-3, with D unclear. Germline V CDR1 and CDR2: SGHTA, FQGNSA. Trimming pared 2 bases from V and 8 bases from J, leaving 8 bases between. CDR3 size: 12 residues. For the CDR3, the DNA is TGTGCCAGCAGCTTAAGTCCGGGTACGCAGTATTTT. Translating it yields CASSLSPGTQYF. The variable domain in full, completed from reference TRBV7-2 and TRBJ2-3, reads GAGVSQSPSNKVTEKGKDVELRCDPISGHTALYWYRQSLGQGLEFLIYFQGNSAPDKSGLPSDRFSAERTGGSVSTLTIQRTQQEDSAVYLCASSLSPGTQYFGPGTRLTVL.

The chain carries TRBV9 and TRBJ2-3, with TRBD2 matching 10 bases. Looked up from germline, CDR1 is SGDLS and CDR2 is YYNGEE. V trimming: 1 base; J trimming: 5 bases; junction bases outside the gene matches: 4. The CDR3 consists of 15 residues. This CDR3 is CASSVSGRAEDTQYF. The CDR3 nucleotides read TGTGCCAGCAGCGTAAGCGGGAGGGCCGAAGATACGCAGTATTTT.

This clonotype has a handful of counts. The rearrangement links TRBV12-3 or TRBV12-4 to TRBJ2-5; the D is unclear. V lost 3 bases to trimming and J lost 0 bases, with 14 bases between them. The length of the CDR3 is 16 residues. The CDR3 spells CASSFGPPAYQETQYF. CDR3 nucleotide sequence: TGTGCCAGCAGTTTCGGGCCACCTGCGTACCAAGAGACCCAGTACTTC.

The sample holds a few counts of this clonotype. The chain has TRBV29-1 and TRBJ2-7, with 10 bases identical to TRBD2. Looked up from germline, CDR1 is SQVTM and CDR2 is ANQGSEA. The CDR3 consists of 12 residues. J lost 6 bases, V lost 5 bases, and 4 bases had no gene match. The CDR3 DNA is TGCAGCGTTTTAGCGGGAGGAGGCGAGCAGTACTTC. This translates into CSVLAGGGEQYF.

This clonotype has more than one count but fewer than ten. This rearrangement joins TRBV30 to TRBJ2-2; D remains ambiguous. The germline V gene encodes CDR1 GTSNPN and CDR2 SVGIG (reference sequence). The CDR3 sequence is 13 residues long. V dropped 2 bases and J dropped 8 bases, with 12 bases sitting between them. CDR3 region: CAWSRSHAGELFF. The CDR3 region has the DNA TGTGCCTGGAGTAGGTCTCATGCGGGGGAGCTGTTTTTT. The entire variable domain, with the rest obtained from reference TRBV30 and TRBJ2-2, is as follows: SQTIHQWPATLVQPVGSPLSLECTVEGTSNPNLYWYRQAAGRGLQLLFYSVGIGQISSEVPQNLSASRPQDRQFILSSKKLLLSDSGFYLCAWSRSHAGELFFGEGSRLTVL.